This T cell receptor beta chain was documented in a study of OX40 agonist ivuxolimab in advanced cancers. Regarding the study as a whole: Among the least clonally expanded were partial responders at 0.1-3.0 mg/kg.

Peripheral blood came from all dose cohorts at three timepoints. Of note for this clone: Its antigen is undetermined.

Generated by immunoSEQ multiplex PCR, the TCRdb table keeps only in-frame clones and is missing some. This repertoire shows around 74,000 clones, 65% to 90% found once; its top ten account for less than 0.75%. The ends were cut back, 0 bases at V and 5 bases at J, with 9 bases in the middle. Germline lookup yields CDR1 SGHRS and CDR2 YFSETQ. The CDR3 covers 14 residues. The TCR sequence derives from an adult with an advanced solid tumor such as melanoma, head and neck, liver or kidney cancer. The sequencing here drew on CD4+ or CD8+ T cells sorted from blood, taken in a trial of the OX40 agonist ivuxolimab. The chain joins TRBV5-1 to TRBJ2-1; D may be TRBD1 (6 bases). The DNA of the CDR3 is TGCGCCAGCAGCTTGGGGGACACTAACAATGAGCAGTTCTTC. Encoded protein: CASSLGDTNNEQFF.